This entry lists 16 T cell receptor beta chains sequenced from one sample in a study of shared clonotypes between healthy human individuals. Assay: immunoSEQ multiplex PCR; the TCRdb copy retains only in-frame clones and omits some. The data hold 2 million to 3 million clones, with under 95% observed a single time. The sample taken for sequencing was naive CD4+ T cells from PBMCs. Described subset: CD45RA+ positively selected. These receptors all come from a man between 18 and 29 years old in good health. Some clones in this sample may be carry-over from other donors' samples.

The chain recombines TRBV7-9 with TRBJ1-1; TRBD1 matches 8 bases. V dropped 4 bases and J dropped 2; count of bases not matched to a gene: 9. CDR1 is SEHNR, CDR2 FQNEAQ, per germline (reference sequence). This CDR3 has 16 amino acids. The DNA of the CDR3 is TGTGCCAGCAGCTCAGGCTACAGGGGGTTCAACACTGAAGCTTTCTTT. Protein product: CASSSGYRGFNTEAFF. Filled out from reference TRBV7-9 and TRBJ1-1, the complete variable domain reads DTGVSQNPRHKITKRGQNVTFRCDPISEHNRLYWYRQTLGQGPEFLTYFQNEAQLEKSRLLSDRFSAERPKGSFSTLEIQRTEQGDSAMYLCASSSGYRGFNTEAFFGQGTRLTVV.

On this clone itself: Other DNA variants within this sample encode the same CDR3. The chain employs TRBV4-2 and TRBJ2-1; D is undetermined. Germline V CDR1 and CDR2: LGHNA, YNFKEQ. V was clipped by 1 base and J by 0 bases, with 10 bases between them. The CDR3 has 16 residues. This CDR3 reads CASSQAPLSSYNEQFF. The CDR3 DNA reads as TGTGCCAGCAGCCAAGCCCCCCTTAGCTCCTACAATGAGCAGTTCTTC.

The chain's CDR3 is CASSTSGKRTDTQYF. CDR3 DNA: TGTGCCAGCAGTACGAGCGGGAAAAGGACAGATACGCAGTATTTT. The chain uses TRBV7-8 and TRBJ2-3; TRBD2 agrees at 7 bases. This CDR3 has 15 amino acids. Germline V gene lookup returns CDR1 SGHVS and CDR2 FQNEAQ. V shed 6 bases, J shed 3 bases, and the junction held 9 bases outside the gene matches.

This chain links TRBV11-1 with TRBJ2-7; D tentatively reads TRBD1 or TRBD2 (5 bases each). The germline CDR1 and CDR2 sequences are SGHAT and FQDESV (reference sequence). The V and J ends lost 5 bases and 3 bases respectively, with 17 bases between them. The CDR3 contains 15 residues. CDR3 in amino acids: CASSGVGTAVYEQYF. DNA of the CDR3: TGTGCCAGCAGCGGAGTCGGGACGGCTGTCTACGAGCAGTACTTC.

This sequence joins TRBV5-1 and TRBJ2-1; D may be TRBD2 (5 bases). From germline, CDR1 is SGHRS and CDR2 YFSETQ. V was clipped by 2 bases and J by 1 base, with 10 bases between them. CDR3 length: 15 amino acids. The CDR3 loop reads CASSFEGGSYNEQFF. The CDR3 coding sequence is TGCGCCAGCAGCTTTGAGGGCGGATCCTACAATGAGCAGTTCTTC.

This sequence joins TRBV14 and TRBJ1-3; D is ambiguous. V lost 2 bases and J lost 0, with 11 bases in between. The CDR3 spans 16 residues. CDR1 is SGHDN and CDR2 is FVKESK in the germline V gene. CDR3 nucleotide sequence: TGTGCCAGCAGCCAAACGCTTTGGGCCTCTGGAAACACCATATATTTT. Amino acid sequence: CASSQTLWASGNTIYF.

The chain recombines TRBV19 with TRBJ1-3; D not certain. The CDR3 runs 13 residues. Germline assignment: CDR1 LNHDA and CDR2 SQIVND (reference sequence). V was trimmed by 6 bases and J by 4 bases, leaving 10 bases between them. CDR3 nucleotide sequence: TGTGCCAGTAGCCTAGCCCGAGGAAACACCATATATTTT. It is translated as CASSLARGNTIYF.

V and J are TRBV7-2 and TRBJ2-1, with unresolved D. V was cut by 5 bases and J by 6 bases, with 14 bases left in between. Looked up from germline, CDR1 is SGHTA and CDR2 is FQGNSA. This CDR3 comprises 14 residues. The CDR3: CASSQNRPPNEQFF. Written as DNA, the CDR3 is TGTGCCAGCAGCCAAAATAGGCCCCCCAATGAGCAGTTCTTC.

The V and J genes are TRBV18 and TRBJ1-5; 10 bases fit TRBD1. Germline-derived CDR1 and CDR2 are KGHSH and LQKENI. The CDR3 runs to 16 residues. With 4 bases clipped from V and 7 bases from J, the junction kept 10 bases outside the gene matches. The CDR3 nucleotides read TGTGCCAGCTCACTTGACAGGGGGCGCGTAAGACAGCCCCAGCATTTT. It translates to CASSLDRGRVRQPQHF.

In its sample, this clone was seen once. This sequence joins TRBV14 and TRBJ2-1; 10 bases map to TRBD1. With V trimmed by 3 bases and J by 4 bases, 6 bases remained unmatched. Germline V gene lookup returns CDR1 SGHDN and CDR2 FVKESK. The length of the CDR3 is 16 residues. The CDR3 region has the DNA TGTGCCAGCAGCCAGCCCGGGACAGGGGTGTACAATGAGCAGTTCTTC. Translation gives CASSQPGTGVYNEQFF.

In this sample, this clone turned up once. The chain combines TRBV5-4 with TRBJ1-4; 7 nucleotides agree with TRBD1. V shed 3 bases and J 5 bases; nucleotides not matched to a gene: 13. Looked up from germline, CDR1 is SGHNT and CDR2 is YYREEE (reference sequence). The CDR3 runs to 17 residues. The CDR3: CASSSKATGVSNEKLFF. CDR3 nucleotide sequence: TGTGCCAGCAGCTCAAAAGCCACAGGGGTCTCCAATGAAAAACTGTTTTTT. The whole variable domain, filled in from reference TRBV5-4 and TRBJ1-4, reads ETGVTQSPTHLIKTRGQQVTLRCSSQSGHNTVSWYQQALGQGPQFIFQYYREEENGRGNFPPRFSGLQFPNYSSELNVNALELDDSALYLCASSSKATGVSNEKLFFGSGTQLSVL.

V gene TRBV19 combines with J gene TRBJ1-3; D is unresolved. With 11 bases removed from V and 0 bases from J, the gap between germline ends came to 11 bases. Germline lookup yields CDR1 LNHDA and CDR2 SQIVND (reference sequence). This CDR3 is 13 amino acids long. CDR3 bases: TGTGCCTGTCCAGAGGGCTCTGGAAACACCATATATTTT. Encoded protein: CACPEGSGNTIYF.

This clone was counted a single time. The rearrangement uses TRBV5-1 and TRBJ1-1, with 9 bases fitting TRBD1. Trimming cost V 4 bases and J 3 bases; bases outside gene matches: 7. The CDR3 totals 15 residues. The germline V gene encodes CDR1 SGHRS and CDR2 YFSETQ. The CDR3 reads CASSRIDRGDTEAFF. The DNA for the CDR3 is TGCGCCAGCAGCCGTATCGACAGGGGGGACACTGAAGCTTTCTTT. Full variable domain (missing parts from reference TRBV5-1 and TRBJ1-1): KAGVTQTPRYLIKTRGQQVTLSCSPISGHRSVSWYQQTPGQGLQFLFEYFSETQRNKGNFPGRFSGRQFSNSRSEMNVSTLELGDSALYLCASSRIDRGDTEAFFGQGTRLTVV.

The chain has TRBV19 and TRBJ1-2; D is unresolved. V lost 4 bases and J 5 bases, leaving 14 bases between the germline ends. The CDR3 contains 14 residues. The germline CDR1 and CDR2 sequences are LNHDA and SQIVND (reference sequence). The CDR3 DNA reads TGTGCCAGTAGTACCGGCGGGCGGCGGTATGGCTACACCTTC. Protein product: CASSTGGRRYGYTF.

In this sample, this clone turned up a few times. Other DNA sequences in the same sample also yield this CDR3. The chain employs TRBV11-2 and TRBJ1-1, with 7 bases identical to TRBD1. V shed 3 bases, J shed 4 bases, and the junction held 5 bases outside the gene matches. The germline gives CDR1 SGHAT, CDR2 FQNNGV. This CDR3 has 14 amino acids. The CDR3 region has the DNA TGTGCCAGCAGCTTTGACAGGGTAGGCACTGAAGCTTTCTTT. Translated: CASSFDRVGTEAFF.

This clone has just one count. The V call is TRBV7-2, the J call TRBJ2-6, with D possibly TRBD1 on 5 matching bases. CDR1 SGHTA and CDR2 FQGNSA come from the germline V gene. CDR3 length: 15 amino acids. V shed 2 bases and J shed 2 bases, with 7 bases lying between them. DNA of the CDR3: TGTGCCAGCAGCTTAAGGGGCACTGGGGCCAACGTCCTGACTTTC. Translation gives CASSLRGTGANVLTF.